This TCR beta chain was documented in a study of CD8+ T cells in alopecia areata. CDR3 length equals 14 residues. CDR1 is SQVTM, CDR2 ANQGSEA, per germline. With 4 bases removed from V and 2 bases from J, the gap between germline ends came to 13 bases. In regard to this clone: Antigen unknown.

Extraction and reverse transcription of RNA yielded cDNA as the sequencing template. Method: immunoSEQ multiplex PCR; TCRdb's copy keeps in-frame clones and lacks some. The table records about 210,000 clones, approximately 72% of them present only once. The treatment was: oral pan-JAK inhibitor, 5-10 mg twice daily. Whole-study results and caveats: In scalp, tofacitinib significantly decreased clonality and expanded CD8+ clones among the top 100.

This chain connects TRBV29-1 to TRBJ2-3; D is unclear. The starting material was CD4+ T cells sorted from blood, obtained between weeks 44 and 45, from a patient treated with tofacitinib. This clonotype was obtained from a human donor with alopecia areata. CDR3 residues: CSVGYGRPTDTQYF. CDR3 coding DNA: TGCAGCGTTGGTTACGGCAGGCCCACAGATACGCAGTATTTT.